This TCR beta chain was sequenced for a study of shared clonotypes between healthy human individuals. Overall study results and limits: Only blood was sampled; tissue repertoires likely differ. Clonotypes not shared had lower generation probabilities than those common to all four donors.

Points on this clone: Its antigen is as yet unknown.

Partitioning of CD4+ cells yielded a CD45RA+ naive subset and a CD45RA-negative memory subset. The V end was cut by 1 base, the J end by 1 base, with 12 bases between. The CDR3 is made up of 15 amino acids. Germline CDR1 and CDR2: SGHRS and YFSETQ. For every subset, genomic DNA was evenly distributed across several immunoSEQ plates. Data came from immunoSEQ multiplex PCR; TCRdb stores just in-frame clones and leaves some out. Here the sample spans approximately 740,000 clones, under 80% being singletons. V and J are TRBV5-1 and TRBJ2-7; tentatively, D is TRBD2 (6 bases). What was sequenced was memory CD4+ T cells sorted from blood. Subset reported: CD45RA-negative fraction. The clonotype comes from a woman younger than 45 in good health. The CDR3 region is CASSLSPGSSYEQYF. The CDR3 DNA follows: TGCGCCAGCAGCTTGAGTCCCGGGAGTTCCTACGAGCAGTACTTC. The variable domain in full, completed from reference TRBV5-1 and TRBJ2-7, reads KAGVTQTPRYLIKTRGQQVTLSCSPISGHRSVSWYQQTPGQGLQFLFEYFSETQRNKGNFPGRFSGRQFSNSRSEMNVSTLELGDSALYLCASSLSPGSSYEQYFGPGTRLTVT.